Below are 21 T cell receptor beta chains sequenced from a single sample in a study of control samples from healthy donors and cancer patients. Profiling relied on immunoSEQ multiplex PCR, and the TCRdb table lists in-frame clones only, not all of them. The repertoire has under 200,000 clones, around 95% of them found once; the top ten carry under 8.5%. Source material: blood. The receptors derive from a woman aged 40-49 years in good health.

The rearrangement uses TRBV27 and TRBJ2-1; D perhaps matches TRBD1 (6 bases). The CDR3 sequence is 16 residues long. Germline loops: CDR1 MNHEY, CDR2 SMNVEV (reference sequence). V dropped 1 base and J dropped 2 bases, with 12 bases sitting between them. For the CDR3, the DNA is TGTGCCAGCAGTTTATTCTGGACAGAAACCTACAATGAGCAGTTCTTC. It codes for CASSLFWTETYNEQFF.

The chain is built from TRBV30 and TRBJ2-7; no definite D call. The CDR3 has 12 residues. Trimming took 1 base from V and 2 from J, leaving 6 bases between them. Germline CDR1 GTSNPN, CDR2 SVGIG (reference sequence). CDR3 amino acids: CAWSASTYEQYF. The CDR3, as DNA: TGTGCCTGGAGTGCAAGCACCTACGAGCAGTACTTC.

The rearrangement links TRBV9 to TRBJ2-3; possible D gene TRBD2, 6 bases. The CDR3 is made up of 15 amino acids. V lost 0 bases and J 6 bases, leaving 14 bases between the germline ends. Germline V gene lookup returns CDR1 SGDLS and CDR2 YYNGEE. The DNA of the CDR3 is TGTGCCAGCAGCGTAGCCCCAGCGGGCCCCGATACGCAGTATTTT. It is translated as CASSVAPAGPDTQYF.

This clone was observed a single time. The chain recombines TRBV7-9 with TRBJ1-2; 7 bases line up with TRBD1. The V and J ends lost 6 bases and 3 bases, in that order; junction bases with no gene match: 13. CDR3 length: 16 amino acids. From germline, CDR1 is SEHNR and CDR2 FQNEAQ (reference sequence). CDR3 in amino acids: CASRRDRVTPYYGYTF. In DNA, the CDR3 is TGTGCCAGCAGACGGGACAGAGTCACTCCTTACTATGGCTACACCTTC.

On this clone: In the same sample, other DNA sequences code for this CDR3. The V and J genes are TRBV12-3 or TRBV12-4 and TRBJ1-1; perhaps TRBD1 as D (5 bases). The CDR3 is made up of 13 amino acids. Trimming cost V 6 bases and J 0 bases, with 8 bases left between them. CDR3 DNA sequence: TGTGCCAGCAGCCTCAGGGTGAACACTGAAGCTTTCTTT. It encodes CASSLRVNTEAFF.

This chain uses TRBV18 with TRBJ2-1; D is undetermined. CDR1 and CDR2 from the germline V gene are KGHSH and LQKENI. The CDR3 runs 12 residues. V lost 6 bases and J 4 bases, leaving 7 bases between the germline ends. In DNA form, the CDR3 reads TGTGCCAGCTCGCTCAATTACAATGAGCAGTTCTTC. It translates to CASSLNYNEQFF.

This clone was detected only once. One end of the junction fails to match germline, which may point to a read error. Other DNA sequences within the sample encode an identical CDR3. The chain links TRBV15 to TRBJ1-1, with D maybe TRBD1 (5 bases). The length of the CDR3 is 13 residues. Germline CDR1 and CDR2: LNHNV and YYDKDF (reference sequence). The CDR3 protein is CATSRDRNTEAFF. The DNA of the CDR3 is TGTGCCACCAGCCGAGACAGAAACACTGAAGCTTTCTTT.

The chain combines TRBV27 with TRBJ2-1; TRBD2 matches at 8 bases. J gave up 15 bases and V 5 bases, and 9 bases lay outside the gene matches. The germline CDR1 and CDR2 sequences are MNHEY and SMNVEV (reference sequence). The CDR3 covers 12 residues. The DNA for the CDR3 is TGTGCCAGCAGTACATCAGCGGGAGTTTCGTTCTTC. It is translated as CASSTSAGVSFF.

CDR3: CSGTATSTDTQYF. CDR3 sequence (DNA): TGCAGCGGGACAGCAACTAGCACAGATACGCAGTATTTT. This chain joins TRBV29-1 and TRBJ2-3; D perhaps matches TRBD1 (6 bases). The germline gives CDR1 SQVTM, CDR2 ANQGSEA. The length of the CDR3 is 13 residues. Trimming left V 7 bases short and J 0 bases short, with 11 bases between.

Only one count was recorded for this clone. The chain links TRBV7-2 to TRBJ2-6; possible D gene TRBD1, 5 bases. Trimming stripped 0 bases from V and 3 bases from J, with 12 bases between. CDR1 and CDR2 from the germline V gene are SGHTA and FQGNSA. This CDR3 has 17 amino acids. The CDR3 region has the DNA TGTGCCAGCAGCTTAGCAGCAGGGTCGAGTGGGGCCAACGTCCTGACTTTC. Translating it yields CASSLAAGSSGANVLTF.

The sample holds one count of this clone. The V gene is TRBV7-2, the J gene TRBJ2-2; 8 nucleotides line up with TRBD1. The V gene's germline CDR1 is SGHTA and CDR2 FQGNSA. Germline trimming cut 3 bases from V and 6 bases from J; bases unmatched to any gene: 3. The CDR3 is 14 amino acids. In DNA form, the CDR3 reads TGTGCCAGCAGCTTGCCAGGGGGCTCCGGGGAGCTGTTTTTT. It translates to CASSLPGGSGELFF.

The chain carries TRBV9 and TRBJ1-1; D is unresolved. CDR1 and CDR2 from the germline V gene are SGDLS and YYNGEE. The V and J ends lost 3 bases and 0 bases respectively, with 6 bases between them. CDR3 size: 13 residues. The CDR3 loop reads CASSAQLNTEAFF. CDR3 coding DNA: TGTGCCAGCAGCGCCCAGTTGAACACTGAAGCTTTCTTT.

The V and J genes are TRBV5-1 and TRBJ2-5, with 8 bases identical to TRBD2. CDR3 size: 14 residues. From germline, CDR1 is SGHRS and CDR2 YFSETQ. The V gene end was trimmed by 4 bases and the J gene end by 5 bases; junction bases not matched to a gene: 7. The CDR3 here is CASSLPAGAETQYF. The CDR3 DNA is TGCGCCAGCAGCCTCCCAGCGGGGGCGGAGACCCAGTACTTC.

This clone was counted only a few times. Other DNA sequences in this sample translate to the same CDR3. This chain joins TRBV12-3 or TRBV12-4 and TRBJ1-1; no clear D gene. This CDR3 has 13 amino acids. V lost 3 bases and J 3 bases, leaving 8 bases between the germline ends. The CDR3 reads CASSFGRDTEAFF. The CDR3 region has the DNA TGTGCCAGCAGTTTTGGGAGGGACACTGAAGCTTTCTTT.

The chain carries TRBV6-6 and TRBJ1-5; D unclear. There are 13 residues in the CDR3. CDR1 and CDR2 (germline): MNHNY, SVGAGI (reference sequence). V was trimmed by 4 bases and J by 6 bases, leaving 10 bases between them. For the CDR3, the DNA is TGTGCCAGCAGTTCAAGAACTGGTCAGCCCCAGCATTTT. Translated, it gives CASSSRTGQPQHF.

The chain carries TRBV7-2 and TRBJ2-5; D is undetermined. Germline V gives CDR1 SGHTA, CDR2 FQGNSA. Trimming cost V 4 bases and J 5 bases, with 8 bases left between them. There are 12 residues in the CDR3. This CDR3 reads CASSSLAETQYF. The CDR3 bases are TGTGCCAGCAGCTCGCTTGCGGAGACCCAGTACTTC.

Remarks on this clone: Other DNA sequences in the sample encode the same CDR3. In nucleotides, the CDR3 is TGTGCCAGCAGTTCCGGATACTATGGCTACACCTTC. It codes for CASSSGYYGYTF. The chain combines TRBV12-3 or TRBV12-4 with TRBJ1-2; D not resolved. V was trimmed by 4 bases and J by 3 bases, leaving 6 bases between them. The length of the CDR3 is 12 residues.

V and J are TRBV5-1 and TRBJ2-5, with unresolved D. Looked up from germline, CDR1 is SGHRS and CDR2 is YFSETQ. This CDR3 is built from 14 residues. The V end was cut by 3 bases, the J end by 0 bases, with 9 bases between. This chain's CDR3 is CASSSSGNQETQYF. The CDR3 nucleotides are TGCGCCAGCAGCTCCTCAGGCAACCAAGAGACCCAGTACTTC.

The chain combines TRBV6-5 with TRBJ1-2; D unclear. V lost 0 bases to trimming and J lost 5 bases, with 4 bases between them. The CDR3 consists of 12 residues. Germline V gene data show CDR1 as MNHEY and CDR2 as SVGAGI. This CDR3 reads CASSYSGYGYTF. CDR3 in DNA: TGTGCCAGCAGTTACTCAGGGTATGGCTACACCTTC.

The CDR3 nucleotides are TGTGCCAGCAGCGCTGGGGACAGGGAGGCCTACGAGCAGTACTTC. It encodes CASSAGDREAYEQYF. The V and J genes are TRBV9 and TRBJ2-7; 9 bases are shared with TRBD1. Germline V gene data show CDR1 as SGDLS and CDR2 as YYNGEE. J gave up 2 bases and V 3 bases, and 6 bases lay outside the gene matches. This CDR3 has 15 residues.

V and J are TRBV6-6 and TRBJ2-3; 7 nucleotides line up with TRBD1. With 2 bases clipped from V and 6 bases from J, the junction kept 8 bases outside the gene matches. This CDR3 has 15 amino acids. The germline gives CDR1 MNHNY, CDR2 SVGAGI (reference sequence). CDR3 sequence (DNA): TGTGCCAGCAGTTACAGGGGGCGCGATGGGGATACGCAGTATTTT. It translates to CASSYRGRDGDTQYF.